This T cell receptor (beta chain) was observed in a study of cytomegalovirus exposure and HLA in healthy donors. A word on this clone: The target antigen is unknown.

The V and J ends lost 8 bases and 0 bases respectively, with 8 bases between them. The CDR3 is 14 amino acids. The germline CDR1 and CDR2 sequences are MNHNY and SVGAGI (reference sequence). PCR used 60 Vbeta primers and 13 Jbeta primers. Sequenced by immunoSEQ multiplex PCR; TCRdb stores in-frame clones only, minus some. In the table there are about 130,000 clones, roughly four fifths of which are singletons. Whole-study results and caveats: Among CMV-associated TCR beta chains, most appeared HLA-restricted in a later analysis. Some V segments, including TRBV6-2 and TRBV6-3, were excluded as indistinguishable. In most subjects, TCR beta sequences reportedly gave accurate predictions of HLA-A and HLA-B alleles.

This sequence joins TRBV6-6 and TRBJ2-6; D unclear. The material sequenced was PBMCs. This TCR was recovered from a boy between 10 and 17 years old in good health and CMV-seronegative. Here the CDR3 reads CASFFNSGANVLTF. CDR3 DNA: TGTGCCAGCTTTTTCAACTCTGGGGCCAACGTCCTGACTTTC.